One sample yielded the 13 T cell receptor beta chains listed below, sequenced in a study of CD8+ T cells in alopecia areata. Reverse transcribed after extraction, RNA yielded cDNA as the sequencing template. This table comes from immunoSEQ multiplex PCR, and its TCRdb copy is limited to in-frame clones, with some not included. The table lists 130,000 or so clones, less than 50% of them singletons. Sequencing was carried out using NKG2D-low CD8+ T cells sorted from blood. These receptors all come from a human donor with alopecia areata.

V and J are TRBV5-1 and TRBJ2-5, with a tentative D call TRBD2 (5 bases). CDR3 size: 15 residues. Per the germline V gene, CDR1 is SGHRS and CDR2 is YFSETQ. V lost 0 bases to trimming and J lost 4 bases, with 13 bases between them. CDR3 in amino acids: CASSLAGYSGETQYF. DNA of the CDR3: TGCGCCAGCAGCTTGGCCGGATACAGCGGAGAGACCCAGTACTTC.

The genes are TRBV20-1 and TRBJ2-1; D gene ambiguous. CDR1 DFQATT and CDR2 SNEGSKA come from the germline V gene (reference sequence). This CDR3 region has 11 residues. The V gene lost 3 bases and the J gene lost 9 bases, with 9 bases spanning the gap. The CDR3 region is CSASDGPEQFF. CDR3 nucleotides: TGCAGTGCTAGCGACGGCCCTGAGCAGTTCTTC.

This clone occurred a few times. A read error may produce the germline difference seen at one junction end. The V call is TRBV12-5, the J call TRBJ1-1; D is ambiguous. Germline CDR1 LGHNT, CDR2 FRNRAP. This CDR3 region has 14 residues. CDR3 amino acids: CASGTWVGNAEAFF. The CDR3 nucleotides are TGTGCTAGTGGTACCTGGGTGGGGAACGCTGAAGCTTTCTTT. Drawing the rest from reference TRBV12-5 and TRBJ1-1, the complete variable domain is DARVTQTPRHKVTEMGQEVTMRCQPILGHNTVFWYRQTMMQGLELLAYFRNRAPLDDSGMPKDRFSAEMPDATLATLKIQPSEPRDSAVYFCASGTWVGNAEAFFGQGTRLTVV.

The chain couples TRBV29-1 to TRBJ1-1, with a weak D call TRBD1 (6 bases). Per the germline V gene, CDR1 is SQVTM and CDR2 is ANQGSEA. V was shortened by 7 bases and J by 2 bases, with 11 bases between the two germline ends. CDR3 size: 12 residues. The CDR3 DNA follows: TGCAGCGGGATACAGGGAAACACTGAAGCTTTCTTT. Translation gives CSGIQGNTEAFF.

This chain's CDR3 is CAWQLGAESGANVLTF. The CDR3 DNA is TGTGCCTGGCAGCTGGGGGCCGAGTCTGGGGCCAACGTCCTGACTTTC. The chain combines TRBV30 with TRBJ2-6, with D possibly being TRBD1 (6 bases). Germline V gene lookup returns CDR1 GTSNPN and CDR2 SVGIG (reference sequence). V was shortened by 5 bases and J by 1 base, with 15 bases between the two germline ends. CDR3 length: 16 amino acids.

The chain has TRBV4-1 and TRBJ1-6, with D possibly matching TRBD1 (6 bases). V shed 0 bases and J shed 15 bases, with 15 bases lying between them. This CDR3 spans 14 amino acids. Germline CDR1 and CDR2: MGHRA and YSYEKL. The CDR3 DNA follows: TGCGCCAGCAGCCAAGATGGGACACCCGATGACCTCCACTTT. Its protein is CASSQDGTPDDLHF.

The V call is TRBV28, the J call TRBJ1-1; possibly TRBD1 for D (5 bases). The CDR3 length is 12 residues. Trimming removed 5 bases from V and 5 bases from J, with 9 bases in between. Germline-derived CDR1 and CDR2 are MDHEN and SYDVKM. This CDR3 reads CASSPEGTEAFF. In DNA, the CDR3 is TGTGCCAGCAGTCCAGAGGGGACTGAAGCTTTCTTT.

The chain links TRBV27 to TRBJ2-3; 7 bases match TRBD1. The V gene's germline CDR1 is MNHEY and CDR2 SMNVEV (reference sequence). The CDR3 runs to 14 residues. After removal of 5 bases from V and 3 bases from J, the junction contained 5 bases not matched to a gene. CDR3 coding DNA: TGTGCCAGCAGTCACAGACAGGGTACAGATACGCAGTATTTT. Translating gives CASSHRQGTDTQYF.

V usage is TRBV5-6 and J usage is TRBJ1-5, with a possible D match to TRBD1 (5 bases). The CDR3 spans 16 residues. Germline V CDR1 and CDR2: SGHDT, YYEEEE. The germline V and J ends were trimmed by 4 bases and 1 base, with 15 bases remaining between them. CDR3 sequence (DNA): TGTGCCAGCAGCCTTGGACCGGGACGGAGCAATCAGCCCCAGCATTTT. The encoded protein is CASSLGPGRSNQPQHF. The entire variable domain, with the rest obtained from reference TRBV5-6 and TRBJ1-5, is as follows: DAGVTQSPTHLIKTRGQQVTLRCSPKSGHDTVSWYQQALGQGPQFIFQYYEEEERQRGNFPDRFSGHQFPNYSSELNVNALLLGDSALYLCASSLGPGRSNQPQHFGDGTRLSIL.

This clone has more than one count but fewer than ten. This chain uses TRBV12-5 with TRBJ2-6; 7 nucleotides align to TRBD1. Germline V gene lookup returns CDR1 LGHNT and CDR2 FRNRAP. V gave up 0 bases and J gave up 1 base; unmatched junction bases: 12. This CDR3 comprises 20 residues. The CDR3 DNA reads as TGTGCTAGTGGTTTGGTAACAGGGGCAATGTCTGGGTCTGGGGCCAACGTCCTGACTTTC. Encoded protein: CASGLVTGAMSGSGANVLTF.

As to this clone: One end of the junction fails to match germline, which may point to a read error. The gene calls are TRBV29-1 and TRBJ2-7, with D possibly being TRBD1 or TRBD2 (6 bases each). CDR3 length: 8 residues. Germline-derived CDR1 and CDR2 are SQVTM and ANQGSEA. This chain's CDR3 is CSVVEGGF. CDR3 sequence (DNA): TGCAGCGTTGTTGAAGGGGGGTTC.

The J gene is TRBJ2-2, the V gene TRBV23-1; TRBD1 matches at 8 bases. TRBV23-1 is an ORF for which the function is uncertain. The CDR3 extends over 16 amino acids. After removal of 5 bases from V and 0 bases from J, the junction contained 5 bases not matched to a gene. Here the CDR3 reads CASSKHRGSNTGELFF. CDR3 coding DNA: TGCGCCAGCAGTAAACACAGGGGGTCGAACACCGGGGAGCTGTTTTTT.

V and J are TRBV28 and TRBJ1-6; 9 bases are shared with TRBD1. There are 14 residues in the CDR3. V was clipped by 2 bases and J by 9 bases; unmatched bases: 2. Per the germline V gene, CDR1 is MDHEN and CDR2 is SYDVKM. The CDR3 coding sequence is TGTGCCAGCAGTTTACCGGACAGGGGTTCACCCCTCCACTTT. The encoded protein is CASSLPDRGSPLHF.